Listed here are 20 T cell receptor beta chains from one sample, sequenced in a study of T cells after yellow fever vaccination. TCRdb reprocessed the 5' RACE reads with MiXCR, giving one entry per CDR3 protein. The data hold some 600,000 distinct CDR3 sequences, with approximately 13% observed a single time. The source was PBMCs, collected on the day of the yellow fever booster vaccination. All receptors come from a man aged 25 to 45 who received the YFV17D yellow fever vaccine.

This clonotype was recorded at least ten times. The V and J genes are TRBV5-1 and TRBJ2-7; the match to TRBD2 covers 12 bases. Germline V CDR1 and CDR2: SGHRS, YFSETQ. V gave up 1 base and J gave up 1 base; unmatched junction bases: 6. CDR3 length: 17 amino acids. The CDR3: CASSLTSGRTESYEQYF. For the CDR3, the DNA is TGCGCCAGCAGCTTGACTAGCGGGAGGACCGAGTCCTACGAGCAGTACTTC.

This sequence joins TRBV20-1 and TRBJ1-5, with 9 positions matching TRBD1. The V segment lost 1 base and the J segment 5 bases; nucleotides outside the gene matches: 9. From germline, CDR1 is DFQATT and CDR2 SNEGSKA (reference sequence). The CDR3 loop spans 16 amino acids. The CDR3 here is CSARVQGATGYQPQHF. The CDR3 nucleotides read TGCAGTGCTAGAGTACAGGGGGCGACCGGCTATCAGCCCCAGCATTTT.

J is TRBJ2-7 and V is TRBV6-5; 11 bases agree with TRBD1. Looked up from germline, CDR1 is MNHEY and CDR2 is SVGAGI. The CDR3 is 15 residues long. The V gene end was trimmed by 4 bases and the J gene end by 7 bases; junction bases not matched to a gene: 9. CDR3 DNA: TGTGCCAGCAGTTTAACCGGGACAGGGGGTAGGGAGCAGTACTTC. Translated: CASSLTGTGGREQYF.

This clonotype was picked up a small number of times. The chain employs TRBV30 and TRBJ2-1, with 11 bases identical to TRBD2. Germline V gene lookup returns CDR1 GTSNPN and CDR2 SVGIG (reference sequence). V trimming: 0 bases; J trimming: 0 bases; junction bases outside the gene matches: 13. The CDR3 runs to 20 residues. The CDR3 nucleotides are TGTGCCTGGAGTGTACGAGGGGTAGCGGGAGGGATTTACTCCTACAATGAGCAGTTCTTC. Residues: CAWSVRGVAGGIYSYNEQFF.

This clonotype was found many times. This chain connects TRBV6-1 to TRBJ2-3; TRBD2 agrees at 12 bases. CDR3 length: 16 amino acids. With V trimmed by 5 bases and J by 2 bases, 5 bases remained unmatched. Germline-derived CDR1 and CDR2 are MNHNS and SASEGT. The CDR3 loop reads CASSPLAGGYTDTQYF. The CDR3 region has the DNA TGTGCCAGCAGTCCCCTAGCGGGAGGGTACACAGATACGCAGTATTTT.

This clonotype was seen a handful of times. The CDR3 region has the DNA TGTGCCATCAGTGACCAGACTAGTTTCTACGAGCAGTACTTC. Translating gives CAISDQTSFYEQYF. The chain recombines TRBV10-3 with TRBJ2-7, with D tentatively TRBD2 (6 bases). Germline loops: CDR1 ENHRY, CDR2 SYGVKD. CDR3 size: 14 residues. With 3 bases removed from V and 3 bases from J, the gap between germline ends came to 12 bases.

Notes on this clonotype: The junction and the germline gene differ at one end; a read error may be behind it. V and J are TRBV9 and TRBJ2-3; a weak D match, TRBD2 (5 bases). The CDR3 sequence is 14 residues long. CDR1 is SGDLS, CDR2 YYNGEE, per germline. CDR3 coding DNA: TGTACCAGCAGCATACGGGATTCACAAGATACGCAGTATTTT. Encoded protein: CTSSIRDSQDTQYF.

This rearrangement joins TRBV10-3 to TRBJ1-5; tentatively, D is TRBD1 (6 bases). Germline loops: CDR1 ENHRY, CDR2 SYGVKD. The CDR3 contains 18 residues. Between the trimmed V and J ends, which lost 3 bases and 1 base, there was a span of 19 bases. CDR3 region: CAISDHGGGKRSNQPQHF. The CDR3 DNA reads as TGTGCCATCAGTGACCATGGGGGGGGCAAAAGGAGCAATCAGCCCCAGCATTTT.

The CDR3 loop reads CASSQDRSGRASPRQFF. CDR3 nucleotide sequence: TGCGCCAGCAGCCAAGATCGGAGCGGGAGGGCCTCTCCGCGGCAGTTCTTC. The chain is built from TRBV4-3 and TRBJ2-1; TRBD2 aligns across 10 bases. Trimming took 0 bases from V and 12 from J; bases not matched to a gene: 14. CDR1 LGHNA and CDR2 YSLEER come from the germline V gene. The CDR3 is 17 residues long.

The chain links TRBV7-2 to TRBJ2-3; 8 nucleotides align to TRBD2. This CDR3 is built from 13 residues. J was trimmed by 0 bases and V by 11 bases; bases with no gene match: 4. Germline values: CDR1 SGHTA, CDR2 FQGNSA. As DNA, the CDR3 is TGTGCCGTGGCTAGCGGGAGCACAGATACGCAGTATTTT. Amino acids: CAVASGSTDTQYF.

The chain is built from TRBV7-9 and TRBJ2-5; tentatively, D is TRBD1 or TRBD2 (6 bases each). The CDR3 extends over 12 amino acids. Germline values: CDR1 SEHNR, CDR2 FQNEAQ (reference sequence). Trimming shortened V by 7 bases and J by 6 bases, and 12 bases separated the two germline ends. CDR3 DNA: TGTGCCAGCACCGGAGGGGGGAAGACCCAGTACTTC. This encodes CASTGGGKTQYF.

The chain carries TRBV9 and TRBJ2-4, with 10 nucleotides matching TRBD1. The junction had 5 bases not matched to a gene; V was cut back by 4 bases and J by 7 bases. The CDR3 is made up of 14 amino acids. CDR1 and CDR2 (germline): SGDLS, YYNGEE. As DNA, the CDR3 is TGTGCCAGCAGCCCGGGACAGGGGTGGAACATTCAGTACTTC. Encoded protein: CASSPGQGWNIQYF. The complete variable domain, with remaining parts taken from reference TRBV9 and TRBJ2-4, reads DSGVTQTPKHLITATGQRVTLRCSPRSGDLSVYWYQQSLDQGLQFLIQYYNGEERAKGNILERFSAQQFPDLHSELNLSSLELGDSALYFCASSPGQGWNIQYFGAGTRLSVL.

This clonotype turned up a few times. The chain links TRBV12-3 or TRBV12-4 to TRBJ2-1; the D call may be TRBD1 or TRBD2 (5 bases each). This CDR3 is built from 15 residues. Trimming took off 5 bases at V and 1 base at J, with 12 bases between the two ends. The CDR3: CASSGGRRSYNEQFF. The DNA of the CDR3 is TGTGCCAGCAGTGGGGGAAGGCGGTCCTACAATGAGCAGTTCTTC.

In this sample, this clonotype turned up a few times. The chain employs TRBV18 and TRBJ2-7, with 14 bases lining up with TRBD2. Per the germline V gene, CDR1 is KGHSH and CDR2 is LQKENI. The J segment lost 9 bases and the V segment lost 0 bases, leaving 4 bases of the junction unmatched. The CDR3 length is 15 residues. The CDR3 nucleotides read TGTGCCAGCTCACCACCGGGACTAGCGGGAGTGGGGCAGTACTTC. As protein: CASSPPGLAGVGQYF.

The chain employs TRBV11-2 and TRBJ2-1, with TRBD2 identical over 13 bases. The ends lost 5 bases at V and 6 bases at J; junction bases unmatched: 13. The CDR3 contains 18 residues. Germline V gene sequence: CDR1 SGHAT, CDR2 FQNNGV. The CDR3 DNA sequence: TGTGCCAGCAGCGCCTATACCCAGACTAGCGGGAGGACCAATGAGCAGTTCTTC. Translation: CASSAYTQTSGRTNEQFF.

The chain links TRBV7-2 to TRBJ1-4; D remains unclear. This CDR3 contains 13 residues. V was shortened by 0 bases and J by 15 bases, with 14 bases between the two germline ends. CDR1 and CDR2 (germline): SGHTA, FQGNSA. The CDR3 DNA sequence: TGTGCCAGCAGCTTAGCGAGGCAGAATCATATGTTTTTT. It yields the protein CASSLARQNHMFF. Full variable domain (missing parts from reference TRBV7-2 and TRBJ1-4): GAGVSQSPSNKVTEKGKDVELRCDPISGHTALYWYRQSLGQGLEFLIYFQGNSAPDKSGLPSDRFSAERTGGSVSTLTIQRTQQEDSAVYLCASSLARQNHMFFGSGTQLSVL.

In its sample, this clonotype was seen many times. The chain is built from TRBV7-2 and TRBJ2-3, with D possibly matching TRBD1 (5 bases). Germline V CDR1 and CDR2: SGHTA, FQGNSA. Trimming shortened V by 5 bases and J by 4 bases, and 10 bases separated the two germline ends. The CDR3 has 13 amino acids. The CDR3 bases are TGTGCCAGCAGCCCAGGGTTGTCAGATACGCAGTATTTT. Amino acid sequence: CASSPGLSDTQYF.

The chain joins TRBV5-6 to TRBJ2-7, with 10 nucleotides matching TRBD2. This CDR3 spans 17 amino acids. CDR1 is SGHDT and CDR2 is YYEEEE in the germline V gene. V lost 3 bases and J lost 2; bases outside the gene matches: 11. Here the CDR3 DNA reads TGTGCCAGCAGCTCTACTAGCGGGAAGGACCGTACCTACGAGCAGTACTTC. Protein: CASSSTSGKDRTYEQYF.

This clonotype was found a few times. The gene calls are TRBV7-9 and TRBJ1-2, with D uncertain. CDR3 length: 13 amino acids. The V and J ends lost 5 bases and 7 bases respectively, with 14 bases between them. Germline V CDR1 and CDR2: SEHNR, FQNEAQ (reference sequence). The CDR3, as DNA: TGTGCCAGCAGCGACTCAGCTTTGTTTGGCTACACCTTC. Its protein is CASSDSALFGYTF.

This clonotype was seen more than once but under ten times. The rearrangement links TRBV7-2 to TRBJ2-1; D perhaps matches TRBD2 (5 bases). V lost 4 bases and J lost 10, with 14 bases in between. Per germline, CDR1 SGHTA and CDR2 FQGNSA. The CDR3 extends over 13 amino acids. Here the CDR3 DNA reads TGTGCCAGCAGCTACCAGTGGGGAGAAGAGCAGTTCTTC. Residues: CASSYQWGEEQFF.